This TCR beta chain derives from a study of blood T cell repertoires in COVID-19. Across the whole study: Donors in the United States, Italy and Spain gave samples during acute or convalescent COVID-19. T cells, B-cell-depleted T cells, or PBMCs supplied cDNA or gDNA.

Using immunoSEQ multiplex PCR, the repertoire was profiled, and TCRdb retains in-frame clones only, with some absent. The table records under 500,000 clones, approximately 90% of them present only once. Trimming stripped 1 base from V and 14 bases from J, with 9 bases between. This CDR3 is built from 11 residues. CDR1 is GTSNPN, CDR2 SVGIG, per germline (reference sequence). The sequence came from a young woman with acute or convalescent COVID-19. The sequencing input was peripheral blood. The chain couples TRBV30 to TRBJ1-6; no clear D. The CDR3 spells CAWSGSSTLHF. The CDR3, as DNA: TGTGCCTGGAGTGGATCGTCTACCCTCCACTTT.